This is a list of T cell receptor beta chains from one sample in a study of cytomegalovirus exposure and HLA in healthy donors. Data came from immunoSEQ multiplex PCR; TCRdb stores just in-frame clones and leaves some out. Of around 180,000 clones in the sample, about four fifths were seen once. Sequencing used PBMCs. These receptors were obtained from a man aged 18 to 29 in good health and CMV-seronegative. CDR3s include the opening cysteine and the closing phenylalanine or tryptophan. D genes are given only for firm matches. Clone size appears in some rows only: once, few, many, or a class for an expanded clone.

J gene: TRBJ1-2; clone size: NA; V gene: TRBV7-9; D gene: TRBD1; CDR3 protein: CASSSQGTEGRYGYTF; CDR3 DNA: TGTGCCAGCAGCTCCCAGGGGACAGAGGGTCGCTATGGCTACACCTTC
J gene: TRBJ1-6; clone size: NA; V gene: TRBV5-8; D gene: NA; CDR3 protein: CASSSTGRINSPLHF; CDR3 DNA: TGTGCCAGCAGCTCAACAGGGAGAATTAATTCACCCCTCCACTTT
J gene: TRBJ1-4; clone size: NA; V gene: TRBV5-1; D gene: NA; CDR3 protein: CASSWGQGANEKLFF; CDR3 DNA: TGCGCCAGCAGCTGGGGTCAGGGTGCGAATGAAAAACTGTTTTTT
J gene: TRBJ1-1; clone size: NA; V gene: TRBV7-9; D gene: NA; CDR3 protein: CASSLYGDGDTEAFF; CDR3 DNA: TGTGCCAGCAGCTTATACGGGGATGGGGACACTGAAGCTTTCTTT
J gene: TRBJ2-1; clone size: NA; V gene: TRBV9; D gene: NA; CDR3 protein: CASSPEGGSGGSSYNEQFF; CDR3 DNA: TGTGCCAGCAGCCCAGAAGGGGGATCAGGAGGAAGCTCCTACAATGAGCAGTTCTTC
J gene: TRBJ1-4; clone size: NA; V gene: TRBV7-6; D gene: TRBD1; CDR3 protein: CASSADRVQEKLFF; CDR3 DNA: TGTGCCAGCAGCGCAGACAGGGTACAAGAAAAACTGTTTTTT
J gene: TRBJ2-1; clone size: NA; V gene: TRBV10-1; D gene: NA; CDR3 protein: CASSDGGSYNEQFF; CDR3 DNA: TGCGCCAGCAGTGATGGAGGTTCCTACAATGAGCAGTTCTTC
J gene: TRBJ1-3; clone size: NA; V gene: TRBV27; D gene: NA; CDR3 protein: CASGPQGTGNTIYF; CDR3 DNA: TGTGCCAGCGGACCCCAGGGGACTGGAAACACCATATATTTT
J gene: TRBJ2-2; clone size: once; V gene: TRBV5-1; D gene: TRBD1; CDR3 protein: CASSFTLQGTGELFF; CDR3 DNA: TGCGCCAGCAGCTTCACCTTACAGGGGACCGGGGAGCTGTTTTTT
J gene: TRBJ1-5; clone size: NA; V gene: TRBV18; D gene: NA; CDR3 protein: CASSPRQANQPQHF; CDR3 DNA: TGTGCCAGCTCACCAAGACAGGCCAATCAGCCCCAGCATTTT
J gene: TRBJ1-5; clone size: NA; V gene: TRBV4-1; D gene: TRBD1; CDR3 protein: CASSQTGVRYQPQHF; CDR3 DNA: TGCGCCAGCAGCCAGACAGGGGTTCGGTATCAGCCCCAGCATTTT
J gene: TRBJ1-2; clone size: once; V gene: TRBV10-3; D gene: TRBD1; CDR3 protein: CAISDTGTAYGYTF; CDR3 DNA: TGTGCCATCAGTGATACCGGGACAGCGTATGGCTACACCTTC
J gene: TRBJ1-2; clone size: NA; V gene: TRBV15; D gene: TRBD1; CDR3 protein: CATSRDLGTGRGYTF; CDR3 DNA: TGTGCCACCAGCAGAGATCTTGGGACAGGGCGCGGCTACACCTTC
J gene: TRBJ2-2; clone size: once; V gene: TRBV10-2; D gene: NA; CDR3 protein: CASRAGTNTGELFF; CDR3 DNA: TGCGCCAGCAGGGCCGGGACTAACACCGGGGAGCTGTTTTTT
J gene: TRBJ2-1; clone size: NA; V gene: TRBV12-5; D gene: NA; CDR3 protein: CASGLVIGGDNEQFF; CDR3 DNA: TGTGCTAGTGGTTTGGTAATAGGGGGGGATAATGAGCAGTTCTTC
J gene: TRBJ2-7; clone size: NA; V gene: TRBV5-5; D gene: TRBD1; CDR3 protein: CASSGRIGTGEQYF; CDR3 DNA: TGTGCCAGCAGCGGACGCATAGGGACAGGCGAGCAGTACTTC
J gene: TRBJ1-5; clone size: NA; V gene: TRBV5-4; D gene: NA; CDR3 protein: CASSQGLNQPQHF; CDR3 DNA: TGTGCCAGCTCCCAGGGCCTTAATCAGCCCCAGCATTTT
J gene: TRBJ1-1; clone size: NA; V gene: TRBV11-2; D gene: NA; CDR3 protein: CASSDTVPFEAFF; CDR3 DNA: TGTGCCAGCAGCGATACAGTCCCCTTTGAAGCTTTCTTT
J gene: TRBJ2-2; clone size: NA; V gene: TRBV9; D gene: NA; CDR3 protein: CASAGGTGEFRELFF; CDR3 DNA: TGTGCCAGCGCCGGGGGGACAGGAGAATTCCGGGAGCTGTTTTTT
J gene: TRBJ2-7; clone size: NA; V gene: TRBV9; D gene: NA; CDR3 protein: CASSVVGGEQYF; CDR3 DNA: TGTGCCAGCAGCGTAGTCGGGGGCGAGCAGTACTTC
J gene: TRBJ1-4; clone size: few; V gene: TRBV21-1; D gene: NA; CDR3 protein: CASSDQTQGNEKLFF; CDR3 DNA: TGTGCCAGCAGCGATCAAACTCAGGGGAATGAAAAACTGTTTTTT
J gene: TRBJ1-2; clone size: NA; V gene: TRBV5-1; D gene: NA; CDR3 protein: CASSLERFNHGYTF; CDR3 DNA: TGCGCCAGCAGCTTGGAGAGGTTTAACCATGGCTACACCTTC
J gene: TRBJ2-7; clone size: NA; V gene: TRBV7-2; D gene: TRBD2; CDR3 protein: CASSLRTSGLYEQYF; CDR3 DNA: TGTGCCAGCAGCTTGCGGACTAGCGGGCTATACGAGCAGTACTTC
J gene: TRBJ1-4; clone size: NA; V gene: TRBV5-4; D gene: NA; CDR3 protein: CASSLKGQGTVVANEKLFF; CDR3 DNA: TGTGCCAGCAGCTTGAAGGGGCAGGGGACGGTGGTGGCTAATGAAAAACTGTTTTTT
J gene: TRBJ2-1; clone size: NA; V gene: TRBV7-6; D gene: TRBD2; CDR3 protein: CASSLWLAGGPPEQFF; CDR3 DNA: TGTGCCAGCAGCTTATGGTTAGCGGGAGGGCCGCCGGAGCAGTTCTTC
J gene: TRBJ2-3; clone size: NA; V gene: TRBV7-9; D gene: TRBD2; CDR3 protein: CSSSSSPGLASSTDTQYF; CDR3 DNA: TGTTCCAGCAGCTCTAGTCCGGGACTAGCCTCTAGCACAGATACGCAGTATTTT
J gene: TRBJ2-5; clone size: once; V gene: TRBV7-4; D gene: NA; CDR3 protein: CASSCGSRGQETQYF; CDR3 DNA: TGTGCCAGCAGCTGCGGGAGTAGGGGGCAAGAGACCCAGTACTTC
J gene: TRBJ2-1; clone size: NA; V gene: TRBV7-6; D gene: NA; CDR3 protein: CASSLGESSYNEQFF; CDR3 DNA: TGTGCCAGCAGCTTAGGCGAAAGCTCCTACAATGAGCAGTTCTTC
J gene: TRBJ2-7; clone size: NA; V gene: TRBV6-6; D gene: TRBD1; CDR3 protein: CATSPGTGMMNEQYF; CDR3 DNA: TGTGCCACCAGCCCGGGGACAGGGATGATGAACGAGCAGTACTTC
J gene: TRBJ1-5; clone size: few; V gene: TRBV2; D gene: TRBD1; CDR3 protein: CASRNDRGPQHF; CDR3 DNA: TGTGCCAGCAGGAACGACAGGGGTCCCCAGCATTTT
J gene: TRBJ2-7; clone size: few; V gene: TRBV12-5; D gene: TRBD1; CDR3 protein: CASGPPGQVIGSYEQYF; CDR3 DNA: TGTGCTAGTGGTCCTCCGGGACAGGTTATAGGGTCCTACGAGCAGTACTTC
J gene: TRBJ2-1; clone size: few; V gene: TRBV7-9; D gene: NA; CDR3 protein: CSSSLRRDSYNEQFF; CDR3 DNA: TGTTCCAGCAGCCTAAGACGGGACTCCTACAATGAGCAGTTCTTC
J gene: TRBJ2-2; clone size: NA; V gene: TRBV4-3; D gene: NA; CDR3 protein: CASSHIPQGGNTGELFF; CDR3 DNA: TGCGCCAGCAGCCACATTCCGCAGGGGGGAAACACCGGGGAGCTGTTTTTT
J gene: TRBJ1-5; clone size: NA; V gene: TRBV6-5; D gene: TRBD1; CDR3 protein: CASSAGQGDQPQHF; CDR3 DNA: TGTGCCAGCAGTGCGGGACAGGGGGATCAGCCCCAGCATTTT
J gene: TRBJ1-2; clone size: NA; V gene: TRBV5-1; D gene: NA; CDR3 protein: CASSLGGDYGYTF; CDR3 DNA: TGCGCCAGCAGCTTAGGAGGCGACTATGGCTACACCTTC
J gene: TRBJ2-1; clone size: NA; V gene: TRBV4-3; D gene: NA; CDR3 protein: CASSQEGGRDNEQFF; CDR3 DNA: TGCGCCAGCAGCCAAGAAGGCGGCAGGGACAATGAGCAGTTCTTC
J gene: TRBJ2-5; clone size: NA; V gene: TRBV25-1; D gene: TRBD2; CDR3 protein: CASSEYVSSGQETQYF; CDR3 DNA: TGTGCCAGCAGTGAATATGTGTCTAGCGGCCAAGAGACCCAGTACTTC